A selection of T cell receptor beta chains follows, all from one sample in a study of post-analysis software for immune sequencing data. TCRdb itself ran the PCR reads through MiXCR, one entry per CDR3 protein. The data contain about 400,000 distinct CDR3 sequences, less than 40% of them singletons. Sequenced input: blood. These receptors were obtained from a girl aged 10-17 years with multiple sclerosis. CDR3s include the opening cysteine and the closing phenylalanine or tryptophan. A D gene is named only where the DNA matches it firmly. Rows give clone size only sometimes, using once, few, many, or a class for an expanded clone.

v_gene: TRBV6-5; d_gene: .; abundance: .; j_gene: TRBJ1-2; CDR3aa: CASSYVEGRYYGYTF; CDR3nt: TGTGCCAGCAGTTACGTCGAAGGCCGGTACTATGGCTACACCTTC
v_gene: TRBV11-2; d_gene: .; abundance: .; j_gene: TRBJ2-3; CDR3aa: CASFGQRLTDTQYF; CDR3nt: TGTGCCAGCTTCGGACAGCGACTAACAGATACGCAGTATTTT
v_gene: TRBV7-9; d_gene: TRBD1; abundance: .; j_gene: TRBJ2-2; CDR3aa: CASSHTGVNTGELFF; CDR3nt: TGTGCCAGCAGCCATACAGGGGTGAACACCGGGGAGCTGTTTTTT
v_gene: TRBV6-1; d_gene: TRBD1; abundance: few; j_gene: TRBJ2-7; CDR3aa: CASREMGQGRVQYF; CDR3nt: TGTGCCAGCAGGGAGATGGGACAGGGAAGGGTGCAGTACTTC
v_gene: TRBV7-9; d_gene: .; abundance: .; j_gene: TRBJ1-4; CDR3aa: CASSRGGGTNEKLFF; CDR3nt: TGTGCCAGCAGCCGAGGAGGTGGAACTAATGAAAAACTGTTTTTT
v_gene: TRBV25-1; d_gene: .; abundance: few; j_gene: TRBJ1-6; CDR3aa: CASSAPGGALHF; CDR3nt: TGTGCCAGCAGTGCTCCGGGGGGGGCCCTCCACTTT
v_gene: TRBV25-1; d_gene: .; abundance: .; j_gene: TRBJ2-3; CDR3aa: CASRDSGRDTQYF; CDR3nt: TGTGCCAGCAGGGACTCCGGCCGAGATACGCAGTATTTT
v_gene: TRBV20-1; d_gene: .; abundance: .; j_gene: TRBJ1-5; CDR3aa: CSATRDGNQPQHF; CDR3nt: TGCAGTGCTACCCGGGACGGCAATCAGCCCCAGCATTTT
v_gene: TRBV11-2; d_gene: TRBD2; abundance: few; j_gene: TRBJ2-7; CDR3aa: CASSARGNYYEQYF; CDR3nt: TGTGCCAGCAGCGCGCGGGGGAACTACTACGAGCAGTACTTC
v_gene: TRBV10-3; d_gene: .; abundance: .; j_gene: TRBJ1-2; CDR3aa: CTITWDNNYGYTF; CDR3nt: TGTACCATCACCTGGGACAACAACTATGGCTACACCTTC
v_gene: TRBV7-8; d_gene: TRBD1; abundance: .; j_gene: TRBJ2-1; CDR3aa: CASSLVGQGFNEQFF; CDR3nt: TGTGCCAGCAGCTTGGTAGGACAGGGATTCAATGAGCAGTTCTTC
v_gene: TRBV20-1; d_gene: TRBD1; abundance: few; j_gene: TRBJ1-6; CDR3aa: CSAKGQSSYNSPLHF; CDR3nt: TGCAGTGCTAAGGGACAGAGCTCCTATAATTCACCCCTCCACTTT
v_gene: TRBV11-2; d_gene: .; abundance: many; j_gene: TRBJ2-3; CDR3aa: CASSLRQGSTDTQYF; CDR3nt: TGTGCCAGCAGCTTACGGCAGGGGAGCACAGATACGCAGTATTTT
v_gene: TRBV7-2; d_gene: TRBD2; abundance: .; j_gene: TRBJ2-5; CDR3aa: CASSLGWRGTQETQYF; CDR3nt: TGTGCCAGCAGCTTAGGGTGGCGGGGGACTCAAGAGACCCAGTACTTC
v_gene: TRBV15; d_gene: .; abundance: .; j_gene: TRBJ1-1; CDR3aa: CATSRDSMNTEAFF; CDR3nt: TGTGCCACCAGCAGAGATTCCATGAACACTGAAGCTTTCTTT
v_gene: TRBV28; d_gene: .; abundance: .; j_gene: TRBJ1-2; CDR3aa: CASSLFQPNYGYTF; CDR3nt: TGTGCCAGCAGTTTATTTCAGCCTAACTATGGCTACACCTTC
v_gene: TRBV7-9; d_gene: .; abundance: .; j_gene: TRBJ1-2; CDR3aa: CASSFTGPDYTF; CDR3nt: TGTGCCAGCAGCTTTACAGGACCCGACTACACCTTC
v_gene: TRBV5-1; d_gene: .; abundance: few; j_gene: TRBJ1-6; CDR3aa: CASTLGPNSPLHF; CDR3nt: TGCGCCAGCACTCTGGGTCCCAATTCACCCCTCCACTTT
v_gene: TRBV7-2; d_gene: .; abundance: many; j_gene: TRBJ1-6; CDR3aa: CASSFLGRLVLNSPLHF; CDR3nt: TGTGCCAGCAGCTTTCTGGGACGTCTGGTGCTAAATTCACCCCTCCACTTT
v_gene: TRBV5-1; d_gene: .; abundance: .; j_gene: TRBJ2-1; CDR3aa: CASSLSQTVSNEQFF; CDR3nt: TGCGCCAGCAGCCTCAGCCAAACAGTTTCTAATGAGCAGTTCTTC
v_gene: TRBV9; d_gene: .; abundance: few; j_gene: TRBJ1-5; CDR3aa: CASSATGQTLDQPQHF; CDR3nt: TGTGCCAGCAGCGCCACGGGCCAGACCCTTGATCAGCCCCAGCATTTT
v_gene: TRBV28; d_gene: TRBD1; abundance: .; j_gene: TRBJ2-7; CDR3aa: CASTAGQGYEQYF; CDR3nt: TGTGCCAGCACCGCGGGACAGGGCTACGAGCAGTACTTC
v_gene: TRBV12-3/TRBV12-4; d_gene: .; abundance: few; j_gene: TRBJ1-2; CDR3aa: CASRPPGVHLNYGYTF; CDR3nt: TGTGCCAGCAGACCCCCAGGAGTGCACCTCAACTATGGCTACACCTTC
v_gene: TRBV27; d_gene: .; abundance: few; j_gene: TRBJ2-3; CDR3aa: CASGGVAGTDTQYF; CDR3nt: TGTGCCAGCGGGGGTGTAGCTGGCACAGATACGCAGTATTTT
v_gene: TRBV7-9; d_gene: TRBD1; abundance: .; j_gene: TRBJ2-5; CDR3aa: CSSSSGTGGQETQYF; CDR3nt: TGTTCCAGCAGCTCCGGGACAGGGGGTCAAGAGACCCAGTACTTC
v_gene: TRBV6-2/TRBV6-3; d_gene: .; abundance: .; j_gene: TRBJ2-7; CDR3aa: CANTHRYEQYF; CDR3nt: TGTGCCAACACCCACAGATACGAGCAGTACTTC
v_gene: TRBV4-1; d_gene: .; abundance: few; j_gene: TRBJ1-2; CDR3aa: CASSHPKGDSPRWGYTF; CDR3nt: TGCGCCAGCAGCCATCCCAAAGGGGACTCTCCTCGGTGGGGCTACACCTTC
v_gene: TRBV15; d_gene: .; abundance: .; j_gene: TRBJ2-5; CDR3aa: CATSGGAVETQYF; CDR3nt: TGTGCCACCAGTGGGGGGGCCGTTGAGACCCAGTACTTC
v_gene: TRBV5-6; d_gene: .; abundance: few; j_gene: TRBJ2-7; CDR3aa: CASSWGRGQSYEQYF; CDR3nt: TGTGCCAGCAGCTGGGGGCGGGGGCAATCCTACGAGCAGTACTTC
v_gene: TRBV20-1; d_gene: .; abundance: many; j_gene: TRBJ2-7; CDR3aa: CSLFSAKPPHEQYF; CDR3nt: TGCAGCCTCTTCAGTGCTAAACCACCCCACGAGCAGTACTTC
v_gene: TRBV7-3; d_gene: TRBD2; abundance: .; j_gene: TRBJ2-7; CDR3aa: CASSPTGLADYEQYF; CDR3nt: TGTGCCAGCAGCCCAACGGGACTAGCCGACTACGAGCAGTACTTC
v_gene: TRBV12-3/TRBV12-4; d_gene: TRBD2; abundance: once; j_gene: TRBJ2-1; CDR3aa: CASSPLAGGNNEQFF; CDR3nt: TGTGCCAGCAGCCCTCTAGCGGGGGGGAACAATGAGCAGTTCTTC
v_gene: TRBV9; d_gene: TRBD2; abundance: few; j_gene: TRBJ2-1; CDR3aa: CASSPVGLAGVGNEQFF; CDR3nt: TGTGCCAGCAGCCCCGTGGGGCTAGCGGGGGTGGGCAATGAGCAGTTCTTC
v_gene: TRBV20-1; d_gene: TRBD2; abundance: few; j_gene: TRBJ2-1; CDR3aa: CSARDGRAGVYNEQFF; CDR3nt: TGCAGTGCTAGAGATGGGAGAGCGGGGGTGTACAATGAGCAGTTCTTC
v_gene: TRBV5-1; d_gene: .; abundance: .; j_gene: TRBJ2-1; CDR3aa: CASSRYGVSADNEQFF; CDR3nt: TGCGCCAGCAGCCGGTACGGGGTAAGCGCAGACAATGAGCAGTTCTTC
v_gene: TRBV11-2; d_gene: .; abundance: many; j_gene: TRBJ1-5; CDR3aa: CASSLVGGSNQPQHF; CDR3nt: TGTGCCAGCAGCTTAGTTGGGGGAAGCAATCAGCCCCAGCATTTT
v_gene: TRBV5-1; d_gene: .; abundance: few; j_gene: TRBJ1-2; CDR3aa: CASSEQGMGYTF; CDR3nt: TGCGCCAGCAGCGAGCAGGGGATGGGCTACACCTTC
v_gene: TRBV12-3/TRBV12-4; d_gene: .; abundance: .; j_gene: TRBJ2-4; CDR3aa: CASSLAGLTTYNEQYF; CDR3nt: TGTGCCAGCAGTTTAGCGGGGCTCACCACCTACAATGAGCAGTACTTC
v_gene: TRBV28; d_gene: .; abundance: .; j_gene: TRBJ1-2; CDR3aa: CASSSPTGPREGYTF; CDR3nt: TGTGCCAGCAGTTCACCAACCGGGCCTAGGGAAGGCTACACCTTC
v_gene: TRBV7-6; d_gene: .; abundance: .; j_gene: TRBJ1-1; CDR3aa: CASSPIHDTEAFF; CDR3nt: TGTGCCAGCAGCCCCATTCATGACACTGAAGCTTTCTTT
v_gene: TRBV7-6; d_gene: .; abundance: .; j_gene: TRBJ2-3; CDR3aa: CASSLQIGTDTQYF; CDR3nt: TGTGCCAGCAGCTTACAAATTGGGACAGATACGCAGTATTTT